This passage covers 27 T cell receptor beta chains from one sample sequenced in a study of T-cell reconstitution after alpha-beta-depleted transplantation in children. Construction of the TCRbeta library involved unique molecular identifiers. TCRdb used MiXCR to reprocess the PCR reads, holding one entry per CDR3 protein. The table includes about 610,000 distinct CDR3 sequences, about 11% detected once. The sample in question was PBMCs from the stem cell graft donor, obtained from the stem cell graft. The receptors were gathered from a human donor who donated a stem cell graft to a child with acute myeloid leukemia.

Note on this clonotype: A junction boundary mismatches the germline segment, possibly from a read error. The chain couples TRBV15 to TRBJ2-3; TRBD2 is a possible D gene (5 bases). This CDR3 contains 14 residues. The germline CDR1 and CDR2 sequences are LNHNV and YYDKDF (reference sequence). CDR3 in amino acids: CSTSRMRDQDTQYF. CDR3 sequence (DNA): TGTTCCACCAGCAGGATGAGGGATCAGGATACGCAGTATTTT.

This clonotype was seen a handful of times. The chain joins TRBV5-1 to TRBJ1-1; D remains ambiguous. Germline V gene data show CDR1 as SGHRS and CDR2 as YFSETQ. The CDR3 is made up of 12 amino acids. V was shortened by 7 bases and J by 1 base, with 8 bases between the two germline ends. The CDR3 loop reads CASHHPNTEAFF. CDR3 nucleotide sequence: TGCGCCAGCCATCACCCGAACACTGAAGCTTTCTTT. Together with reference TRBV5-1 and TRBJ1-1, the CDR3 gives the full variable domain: KAGVTQTPRYLIKTRGQQVTLSCSPISGHRSVSWYQQTPGQGLQFLFEYFSETQRNKGNFPGRFSGRQFSNSRSEMNVSTLELGDSALYLCASHHPNTEAFFGQGTRLTVV.

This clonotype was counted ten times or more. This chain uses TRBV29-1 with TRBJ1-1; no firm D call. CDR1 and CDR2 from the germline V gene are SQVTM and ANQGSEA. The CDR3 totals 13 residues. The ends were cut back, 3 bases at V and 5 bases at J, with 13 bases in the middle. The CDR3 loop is CSVEEGGRTEAFF. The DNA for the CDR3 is TGCAGCGTTGAGGAGGGAGGCCGAACTGAAGCTTTCTTT.

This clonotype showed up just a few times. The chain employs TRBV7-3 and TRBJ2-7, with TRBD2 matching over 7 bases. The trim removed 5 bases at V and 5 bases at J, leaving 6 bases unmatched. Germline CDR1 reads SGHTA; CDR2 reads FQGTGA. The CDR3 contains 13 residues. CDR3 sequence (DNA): TGTGCCAGCAGCCCGGGGGGATTCCACGAGCAGTACTTC. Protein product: CASSPGGFHEQYF.

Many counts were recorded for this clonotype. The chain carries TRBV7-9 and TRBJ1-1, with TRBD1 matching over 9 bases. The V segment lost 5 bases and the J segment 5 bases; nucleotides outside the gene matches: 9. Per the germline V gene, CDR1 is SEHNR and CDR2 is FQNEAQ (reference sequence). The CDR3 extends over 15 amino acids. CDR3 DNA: TGTGCCAGCAGCCCACTTGGGACAGGGAAGACTGAAGCTTTCTTT. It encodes CASSPLGTGKTEAFF.

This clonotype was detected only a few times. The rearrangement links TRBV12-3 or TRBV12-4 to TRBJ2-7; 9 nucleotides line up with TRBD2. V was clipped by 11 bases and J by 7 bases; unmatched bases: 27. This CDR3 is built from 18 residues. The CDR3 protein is CALCFGVLAGPQGREQYF. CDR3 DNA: TGTGCCCTCTGTTTCGGTGTCCTAGCGGGACCTCAAGGGAGGGAGCAGTACTTC.

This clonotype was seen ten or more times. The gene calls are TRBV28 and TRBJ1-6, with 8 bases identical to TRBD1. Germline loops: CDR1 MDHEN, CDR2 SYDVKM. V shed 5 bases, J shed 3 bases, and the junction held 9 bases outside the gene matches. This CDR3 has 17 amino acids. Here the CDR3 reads CASSRGQGRGYNSPLHF. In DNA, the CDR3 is TGTGCCAGCAGTCGAGGACAGGGACGGGGCTATAATTCACCCCTCCACTTT.

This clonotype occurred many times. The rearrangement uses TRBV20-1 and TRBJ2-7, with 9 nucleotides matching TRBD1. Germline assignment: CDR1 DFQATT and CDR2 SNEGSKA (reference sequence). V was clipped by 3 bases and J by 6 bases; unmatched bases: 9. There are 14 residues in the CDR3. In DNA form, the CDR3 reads TGCAGTGCTAGGGGGGACAGGGTGATCGGCGAGCAGTACTTC. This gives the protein CSARGDRVIGEQYF.

The DNA of the CDR3 is TGTGCCAGCAGCATTCTCGGGAACACTGAAGCTTTCTTT. Protein sequence: CASSILGNTEAFF. The chain links TRBV7-9 to TRBJ1-1; D gene unclear. Germline values: CDR1 SEHNR, CDR2 FQNEAQ (reference sequence). This CDR3 has 13 amino acids. The V gene lost 5 bases and the J gene lost 1 base, with 8 bases spanning the gap. Full variable domain (remainder filled in from reference TRBV7-9 and TRBJ1-1): DTGVSQNPRHKITKRGQNVTFRCDPISEHNRLYWYRQTLGQGPEFLTYFQNEAQLEKSRLLSDRFSAERPKGSFSTLEIQRTEQGDSAMYLCASSILGNTEAFFGQGTRLTVV.

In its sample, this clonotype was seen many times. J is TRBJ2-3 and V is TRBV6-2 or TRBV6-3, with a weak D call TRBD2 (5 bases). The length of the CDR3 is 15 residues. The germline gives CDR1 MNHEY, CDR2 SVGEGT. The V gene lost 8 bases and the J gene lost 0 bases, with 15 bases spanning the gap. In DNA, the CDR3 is TGTGCCAGCTACGACGGAGGACCCAGCACAGATACGCAGTATTTT. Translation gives CASYDGGPSTDTQYF.

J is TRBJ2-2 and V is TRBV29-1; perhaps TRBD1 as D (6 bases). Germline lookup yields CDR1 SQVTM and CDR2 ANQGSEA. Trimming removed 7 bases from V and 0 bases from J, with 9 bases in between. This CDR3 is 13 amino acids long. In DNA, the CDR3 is TGCAGCGGGACAGTTTCGAACACCGGGGAGCTGTTTTTT. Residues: CSGTVSNTGELFF.

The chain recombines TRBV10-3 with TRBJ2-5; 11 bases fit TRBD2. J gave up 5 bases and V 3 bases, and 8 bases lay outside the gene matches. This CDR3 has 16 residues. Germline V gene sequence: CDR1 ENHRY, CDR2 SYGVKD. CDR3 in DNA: TGTGCCATCAGTGATTTTTCTAGCGGGAGGCCCGAGACCCAGTACTTC. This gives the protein CAISDFSSGRPETQYF.

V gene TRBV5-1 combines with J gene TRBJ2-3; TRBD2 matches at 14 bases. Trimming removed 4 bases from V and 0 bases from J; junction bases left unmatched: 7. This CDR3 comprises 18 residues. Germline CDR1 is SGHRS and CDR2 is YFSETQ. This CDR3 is CASSRLAGGFTSTDTQYF. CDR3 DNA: TGCGCCAGCAGCAGACTAGCGGGAGGGTTTACTAGCACAGATACGCAGTATTTT.

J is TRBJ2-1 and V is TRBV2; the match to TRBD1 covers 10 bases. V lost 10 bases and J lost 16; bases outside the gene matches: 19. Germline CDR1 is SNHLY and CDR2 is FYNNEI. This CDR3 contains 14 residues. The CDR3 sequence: CATYRDRGVQAGFF. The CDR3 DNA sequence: TGTGCCACGTACCGGGACAGGGGAGTACAAGCGGGATTCTTC.

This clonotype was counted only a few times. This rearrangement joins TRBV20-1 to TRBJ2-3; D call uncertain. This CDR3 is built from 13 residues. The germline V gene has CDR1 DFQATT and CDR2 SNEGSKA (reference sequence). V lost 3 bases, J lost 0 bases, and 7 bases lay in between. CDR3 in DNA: TGCAGTGCTAGTAGGATTAGCACAGATACGCAGTATTTT. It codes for CSASRISTDTQYF.

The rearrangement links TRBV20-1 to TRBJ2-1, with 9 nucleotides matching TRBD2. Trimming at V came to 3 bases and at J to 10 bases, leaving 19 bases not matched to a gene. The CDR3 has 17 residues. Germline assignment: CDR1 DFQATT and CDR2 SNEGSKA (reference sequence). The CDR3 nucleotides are TGCAGTGCTAGGACCCGCAGAGCGGGAGGATCAGGAGGAGAGCAGTTCTTC. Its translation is CSARTRRAGGSGGEQFF.

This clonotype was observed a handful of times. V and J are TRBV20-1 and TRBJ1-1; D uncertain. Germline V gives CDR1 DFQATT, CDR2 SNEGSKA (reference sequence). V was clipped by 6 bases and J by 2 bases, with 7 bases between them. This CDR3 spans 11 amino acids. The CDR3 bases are TGCAGTGCACTTCGTAACACTGAAGCTTTCTTT. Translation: CSALRNTEAFF.

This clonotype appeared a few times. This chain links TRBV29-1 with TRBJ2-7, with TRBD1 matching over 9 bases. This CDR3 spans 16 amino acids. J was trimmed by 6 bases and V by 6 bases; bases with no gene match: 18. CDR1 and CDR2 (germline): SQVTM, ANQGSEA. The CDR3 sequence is CSVEPPGTGRTGEQYF. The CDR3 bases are TGCAGCGTAGAACCTCCAGGGACAGGGAGGACGGGCGAGCAGTACTTC.

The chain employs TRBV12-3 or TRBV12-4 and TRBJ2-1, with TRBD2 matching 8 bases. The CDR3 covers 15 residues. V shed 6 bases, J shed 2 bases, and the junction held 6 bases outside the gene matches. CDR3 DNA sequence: TGTGCCAGCAGAGCCCGGGGGGGGGCCTACAATGAGCAGTTCTTC. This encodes CASRARGGAYNEQFF.

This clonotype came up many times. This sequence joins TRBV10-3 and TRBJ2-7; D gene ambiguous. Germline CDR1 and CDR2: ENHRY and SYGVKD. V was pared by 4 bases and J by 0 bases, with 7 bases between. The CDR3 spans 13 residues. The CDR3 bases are TGTGCCATCAGTGGAACTGTCTCCTACGAGCAGTACTTC. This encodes CAISGTVSYEQYF.

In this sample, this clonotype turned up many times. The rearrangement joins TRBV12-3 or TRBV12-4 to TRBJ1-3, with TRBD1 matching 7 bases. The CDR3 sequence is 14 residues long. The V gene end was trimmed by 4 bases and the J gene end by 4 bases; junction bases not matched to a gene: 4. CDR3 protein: CASSSRDSGNTIYF. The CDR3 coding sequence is TGTGCCAGCAGTTCCCGGGACAGCGGAAACACCATATATTTT.

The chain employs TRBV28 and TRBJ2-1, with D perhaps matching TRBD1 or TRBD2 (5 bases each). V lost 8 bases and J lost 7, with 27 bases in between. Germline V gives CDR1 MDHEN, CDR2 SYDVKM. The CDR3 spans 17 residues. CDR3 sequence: CASPAPNSGTESNEQFF. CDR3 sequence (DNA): TGTGCCAGCCCTGCCCCTAATTCCGGGACGGAGTCGAATGAGCAGTTCTTC.

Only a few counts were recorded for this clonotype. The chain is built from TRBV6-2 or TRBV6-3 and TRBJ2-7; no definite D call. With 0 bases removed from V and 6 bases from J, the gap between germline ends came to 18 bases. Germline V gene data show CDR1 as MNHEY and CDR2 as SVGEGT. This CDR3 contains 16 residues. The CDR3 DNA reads TGTGCCAGCAGTTACTCGGCCTTGGGCAGTACGGGCGAGCAGTACTTC. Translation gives CASSYSALGSTGEQYF.

CDR3 nucleotides: TGCGCCAGCAGCCAAGATAGCGGGGAGGGCACCGGGGAGCTGTTTTTT. It codes for CASSQDSGEGTGELFF. The V and J genes are TRBV4-3 and TRBJ2-2; 8 nucleotides match TRBD2. The CDR3 loop spans 16 amino acids. Trimming took 0 bases from V and 4 from J; bases not matched to a gene: 4. Germline assignment: CDR1 LGHNA and CDR2 YSLEER.

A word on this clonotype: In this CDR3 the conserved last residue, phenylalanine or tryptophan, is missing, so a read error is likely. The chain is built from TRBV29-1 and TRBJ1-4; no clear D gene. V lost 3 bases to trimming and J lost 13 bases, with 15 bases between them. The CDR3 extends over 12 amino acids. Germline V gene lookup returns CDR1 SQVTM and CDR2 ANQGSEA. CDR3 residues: CSVEGPGEALFV. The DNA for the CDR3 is TGCAGCGTTGAGGGCCCGGGAGAGGCACTGTTTGTT.

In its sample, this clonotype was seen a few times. The CDR3, as DNA: TGTGCCAGCAGCCAAGATCATGGAGGTGAAAAACTGTTTTTT. This sequence encodes CASSQDHGGEKLFF. The V gene is TRBV3-1, the J gene TRBJ1-4; D is unresolved. The germline V gene encodes CDR1 LGHDT and CDR2 YNNKEL (reference sequence). The ends were cut back, 0 bases at V and 7 bases at J, with 9 bases in the middle. The CDR3 totals 14 residues.

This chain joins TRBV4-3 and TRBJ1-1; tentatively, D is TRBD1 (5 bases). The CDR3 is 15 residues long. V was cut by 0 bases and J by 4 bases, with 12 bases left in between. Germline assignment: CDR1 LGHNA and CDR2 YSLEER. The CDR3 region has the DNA TGCGCCAGCAGCCAAGATTGGGTAGGGGTCACTGAAGCTTTCTTT. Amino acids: CASSQDWVGVTEAFF.